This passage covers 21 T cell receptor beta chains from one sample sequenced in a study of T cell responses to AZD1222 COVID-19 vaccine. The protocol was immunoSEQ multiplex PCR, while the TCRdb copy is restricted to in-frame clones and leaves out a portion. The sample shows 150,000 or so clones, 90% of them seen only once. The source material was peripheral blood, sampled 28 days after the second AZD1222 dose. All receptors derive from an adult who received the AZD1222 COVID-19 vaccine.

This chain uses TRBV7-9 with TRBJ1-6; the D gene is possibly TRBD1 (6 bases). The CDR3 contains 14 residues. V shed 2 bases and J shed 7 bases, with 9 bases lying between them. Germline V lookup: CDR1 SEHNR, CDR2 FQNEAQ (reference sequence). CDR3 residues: CASSLWGLNSPLHF. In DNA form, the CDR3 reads TGTGCCAGCAGCTTATGGGGGCTGAATTCACCCCTCCACTTT.

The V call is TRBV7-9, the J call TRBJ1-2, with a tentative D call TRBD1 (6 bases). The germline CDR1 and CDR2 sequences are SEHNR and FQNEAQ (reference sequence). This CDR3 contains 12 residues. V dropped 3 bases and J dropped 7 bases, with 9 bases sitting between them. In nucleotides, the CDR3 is TGTGCCAGCAGCTTCGGGGGCGCTGGCTACACCTTC. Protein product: CASSFGGAGYTF.

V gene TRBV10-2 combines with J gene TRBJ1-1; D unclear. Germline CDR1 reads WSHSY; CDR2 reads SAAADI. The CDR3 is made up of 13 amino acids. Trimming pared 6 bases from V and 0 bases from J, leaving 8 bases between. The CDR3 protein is CASRTQMNTEAFF. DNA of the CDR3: TGCGCCAGCAGGACACAGATGAACACTGAAGCTTTCTTT.

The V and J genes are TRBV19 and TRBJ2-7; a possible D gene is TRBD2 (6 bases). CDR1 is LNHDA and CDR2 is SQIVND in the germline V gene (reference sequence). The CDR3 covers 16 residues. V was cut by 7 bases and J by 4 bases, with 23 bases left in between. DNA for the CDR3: TGTGCCAGTACCCCCGGCACCACGGGAGTGAAATACGAGCAGTACTTC. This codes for CASTPGTTGVKYEQYF.

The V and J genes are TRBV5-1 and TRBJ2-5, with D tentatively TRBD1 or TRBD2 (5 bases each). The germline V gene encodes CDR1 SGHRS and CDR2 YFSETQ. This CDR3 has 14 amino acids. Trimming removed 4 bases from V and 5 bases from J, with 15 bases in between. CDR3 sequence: CASSPGTTLETQYF. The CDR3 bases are TGCGCCAGCAGCCCCGGGACCACCCTTGAGACCCAGTACTTC.

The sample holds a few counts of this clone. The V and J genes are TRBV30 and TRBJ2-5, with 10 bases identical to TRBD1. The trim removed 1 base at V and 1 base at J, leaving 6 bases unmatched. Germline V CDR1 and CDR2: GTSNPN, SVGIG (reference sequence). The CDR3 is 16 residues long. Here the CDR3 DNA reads TGTGCCTGGAGTGACACGGGACAGGGGTTCCAAGAGACCCAGTACTTC. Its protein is CAWSDTGQGFQETQYF.

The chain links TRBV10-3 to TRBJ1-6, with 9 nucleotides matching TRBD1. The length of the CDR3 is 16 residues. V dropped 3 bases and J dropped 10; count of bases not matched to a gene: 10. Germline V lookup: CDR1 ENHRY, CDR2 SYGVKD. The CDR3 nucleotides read TGTGCCATCAGTGATCCGACAGGGGGAACGCGGTCACCCCTCCACTTT. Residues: CAISDPTGGTRSPLHF.

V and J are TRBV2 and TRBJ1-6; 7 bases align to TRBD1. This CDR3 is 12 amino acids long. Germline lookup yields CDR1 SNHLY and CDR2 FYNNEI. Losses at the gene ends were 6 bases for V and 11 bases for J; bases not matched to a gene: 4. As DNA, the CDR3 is TGTGCCAGCAGGAGGGACAGTACACCCCTCCACTTT. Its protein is CASRRDSTPLHF.

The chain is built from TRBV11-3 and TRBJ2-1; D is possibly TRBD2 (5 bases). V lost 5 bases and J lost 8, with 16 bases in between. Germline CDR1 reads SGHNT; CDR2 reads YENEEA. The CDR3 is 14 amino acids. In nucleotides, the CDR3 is TGTGCCAGCAGCGCCGCCCGGGGTCCCGATGAGCAGTTCTTC. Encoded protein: CASSAARGPDEQFF.

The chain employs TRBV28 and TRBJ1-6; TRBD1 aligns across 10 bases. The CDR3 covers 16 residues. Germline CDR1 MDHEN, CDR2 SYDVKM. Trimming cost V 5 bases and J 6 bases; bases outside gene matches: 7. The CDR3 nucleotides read TGTGCCAGCAGTCCCCAGGGACAGGGGAGTAATTCACCCCTCCACTTT. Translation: CASSPQGQGSNSPLHF.

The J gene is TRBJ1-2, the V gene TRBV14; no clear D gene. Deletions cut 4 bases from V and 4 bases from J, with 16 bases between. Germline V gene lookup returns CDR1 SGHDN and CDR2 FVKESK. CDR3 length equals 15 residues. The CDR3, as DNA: TGTGCCAGCAGCCGGGGAGGGAATGTTGGCTATGGCTACACCTTC. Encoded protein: CASSRGGNVGYGYTF.

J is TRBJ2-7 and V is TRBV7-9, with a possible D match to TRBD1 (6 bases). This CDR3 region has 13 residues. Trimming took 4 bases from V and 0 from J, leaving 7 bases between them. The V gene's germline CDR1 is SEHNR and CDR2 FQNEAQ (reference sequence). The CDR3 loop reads CASSWTVSYEQYF. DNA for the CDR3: TGTGCCAGCAGCTGGACAGTCTCCTACGAGCAGTACTTC.

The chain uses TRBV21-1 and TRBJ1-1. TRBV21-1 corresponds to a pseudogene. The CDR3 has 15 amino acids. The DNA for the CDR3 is TGTGCCAGCAACTCAAAACAAAGGGTGAACACTGAAGCTTTCTTT. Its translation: CASNSKQRVNTEAFF.

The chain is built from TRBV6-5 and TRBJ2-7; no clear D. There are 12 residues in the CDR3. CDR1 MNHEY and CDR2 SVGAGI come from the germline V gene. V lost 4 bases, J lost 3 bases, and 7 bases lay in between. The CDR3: CASSFGNYEQYF. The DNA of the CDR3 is TGTGCCAGCAGTTTCGGTAACTACGAGCAGTACTTC.

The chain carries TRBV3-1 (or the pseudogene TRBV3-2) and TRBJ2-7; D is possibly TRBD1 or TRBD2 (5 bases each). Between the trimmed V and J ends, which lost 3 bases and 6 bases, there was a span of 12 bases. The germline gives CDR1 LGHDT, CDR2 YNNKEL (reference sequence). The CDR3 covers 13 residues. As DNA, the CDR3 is TGTGCCAGCAGCCAGAGGGGATCGGTCGAGCAGTACTTC. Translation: CASSQRGSVEQYF.

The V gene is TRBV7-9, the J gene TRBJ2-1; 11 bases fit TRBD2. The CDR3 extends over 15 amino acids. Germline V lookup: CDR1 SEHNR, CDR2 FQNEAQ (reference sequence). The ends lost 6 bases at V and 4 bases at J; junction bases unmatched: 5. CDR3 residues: CASRQGLAAYNEQFF. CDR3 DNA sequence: TGTGCCAGCAGGCAGGGACTAGCGGCATACAATGAGCAGTTCTTC.

CDR3 in amino acids: CASRSGGGGNQPQHF. CDR3 DNA: TGTGCCAGCAGAAGTGGGGGTGGAGGCAATCAGCCCCAGCATTTT. This chain joins TRBV2 and TRBJ1-5, with a tentative D call TRBD1 (5 bases). V dropped 6 bases and J dropped 2 bases, with 14 bases sitting between them. This CDR3 contains 15 residues. Germline V lookup: CDR1 SNHLY, CDR2 FYNNEI.

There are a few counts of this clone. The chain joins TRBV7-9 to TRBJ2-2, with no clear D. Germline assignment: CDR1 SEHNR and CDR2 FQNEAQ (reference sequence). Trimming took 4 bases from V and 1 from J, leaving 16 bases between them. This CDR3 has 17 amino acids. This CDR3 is CASSSTPGLKNTGELFF. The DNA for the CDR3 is TGTGCCAGCAGCTCGACTCCGGGCCTTAAGAACACCGGGGAGCTGTTTTTT.

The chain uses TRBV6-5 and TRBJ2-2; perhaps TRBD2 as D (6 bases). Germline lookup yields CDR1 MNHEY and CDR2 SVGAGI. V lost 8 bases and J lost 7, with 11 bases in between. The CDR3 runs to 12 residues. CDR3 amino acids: CASAGGNGELFF. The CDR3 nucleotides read TGTGCCAGCGCCGGGGGAAACGGGGAGCTGTTTTTT.

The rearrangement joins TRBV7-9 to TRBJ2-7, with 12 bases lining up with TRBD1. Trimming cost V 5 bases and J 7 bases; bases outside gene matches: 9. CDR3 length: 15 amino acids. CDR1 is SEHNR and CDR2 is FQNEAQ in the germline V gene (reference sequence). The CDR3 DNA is TGTGCCAGCAGCCCCCCCGGGACAGGGGGCGGAGAGCAGTACTTC. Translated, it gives CASSPPGTGGGEQYF.

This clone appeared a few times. CDR3 region: CASAAQETQYF. For the CDR3, the DNA is TGTGCCAGCGCGGCCCAAGAGACCCAGTACTTC. The V and J genes are TRBV6-5 and TRBJ2-5; D is unresolved. CDR1 is MNHEY and CDR2 is SVGAGI in the germline V gene. This CDR3 contains 11 residues. V lost 8 bases to trimming and J lost 1 base, with 5 bases between them.